Following are 17 T cell receptor beta chains from one sample sequenced in a study of T cells after yellow fever vaccination. Via MiXCR, TCRdb re-called the 5' RACE reads, giving one row per CDR3 protein. The sample lists some 63,000 distinct CDR3 sequences, approximately 8% occurring once. The specimen comprised CD8+ T cells sorted from PBMCs, sampled 15 days after the yellow fever booster vaccination. These receptor sequences come from a man between 25 and 39 years old who received the YFV17D yellow fever vaccine.

This clonotype showed up many times. The chain recombines TRBV3-1 with TRBJ2-2, with D possibly being TRBD2 (6 bases). Trimming pared 4 bases from V and 0 bases from J, leaving 15 bases between. The germline V gene encodes CDR1 LGHDT and CDR2 YNNKEL (reference sequence). This CDR3 has 17 residues. The CDR3 sequence: CASSPSSVQTNTGELFF. In DNA form, the CDR3 reads TGTGCCAGCAGCCCCTCTAGCGTCCAGACGAACACCGGGGAGCTGTTTTTT.

This clonotype was seen repeatedly, ten times or more. This chain connects TRBV12-3 or TRBV12-4 to TRBJ2-7; D remains ambiguous. The CDR3 extends over 12 amino acids. V lost 1 base to trimming and J lost 3 bases, with 4 bases between them. For the CDR3, the DNA is TGTGCCAGCAGTTTAGTTTTCTACGAGCAGTACTTC. It specifies CASSLVFYEQYF.

Points on this clonotype: Just one base apart from a much larger clone, this may be a read error. This is likely a read error, given that the CDR3 carries no conserved phenylalanine or tryptophan at its end. This chain connects TRBV29-1 to TRBJ2-1; 7 bases align to TRBD1. Germline values: CDR1 SQVTM, CDR2 ANQGSEA. The CDR3 sequence is 13 residues long. Trimming removed 2 bases from V and 4 bases from J; junction bases left unmatched: 2. The CDR3 DNA is TGCAGCGTTGAAACAGGGGAATACAATGAGCAGTTCTTA. Translated, it gives CSVETGEYNEQFL.

This clonotype was counted ten times or more. The chain employs TRBV12-3 or TRBV12-4 and TRBJ2-7, with 9 bases matching TRBD1. Trimming took 6 bases from V and 6 from J; bases not matched to a gene: 9. This CDR3 has 14 amino acids. The CDR3 reads CASSPGTGYSEQYF. For the CDR3, the DNA is TGTGCCAGCAGCCCCGGGACAGGGTATTCCGAGCAGTACTTC.

There are many counts of this clonotype. The V gene is TRBV5-6, the J gene TRBJ2-3; possibly TRBD1 or TRBD2 for D (5 bases each). Germline assignment: CDR1 SGHDT and CDR2 YYEEEE. The V and J ends lost 6 bases and 3 bases respectively, with 17 bases between them. The CDR3 is 15 amino acids. The CDR3, as DNA: TGTGCCAGCAACAATCCGGGGACCGGTACAGATACGCAGTATTTT. It is translated as CASNNPGTGTDTQYF.

There are many counts of this clonotype. This chain connects TRBV6-5 to TRBJ2-7, with 9 nucleotides matching TRBD2. J was trimmed by 2 bases and V by 2 bases; bases with no gene match: 1. Germline lookup yields CDR1 MNHEY and CDR2 SVGAGI. CDR3 length: 14 residues. The CDR3 here is CASSYAGGAYEQYF. CDR3 DNA: TGTGCCAGCAGTTACGCGGGAGGGGCCTACGAGCAGTACTTC.

Ten or more counts support this clonotype. This chain uses TRBV27 with TRBJ2-7, with 8 positions matching TRBD2. The germline V gene has CDR1 MNHEY and CDR2 SMNVEV (reference sequence). The CDR3 runs to 12 residues. The ends lost 3 bases at V and 6 bases at J; junction bases unmatched: 1. The CDR3 DNA reads TGTGCCAGCAGTTTCGGGGGGGGCGAGCAGTACTTC. Encoded protein: CASSFGGGEQYF.

This clonotype showed up many times. The chain has TRBV10-3 and TRBJ1-2, with a possible D match to TRBD1 (6 bases). This CDR3 comprises 12 residues. Trimming took off 7 bases at V and 7 bases at J, with 13 bases between the two ends. Germline V gene lookup returns CDR1 ENHRY and CDR2 SYGVKD. The CDR3 region is CAITEGVAGYTF. In nucleotides, the CDR3 is TGTGCCATCACCGAGGGGGTGGCTGGCTACACCTTC.

This clonotype was seen ten or more times. The CDR3 DNA is TGTGCCAGCAGTCACCAGACAGGGGGAATGATCAATCAGCCCCAGCATTTT. As protein: CASSHQTGGMINQPQHF. The chain links TRBV11-1 to TRBJ1-5; 9 bases line up with TRBD1. The CDR3 consists of 17 residues. V was pared by 6 bases and J by 3 bases, with 12 bases of the junction left unmatched. CDR1 and CDR2 from the germline V gene are SGHAT and FQDESV (reference sequence).

Only a few counts were recorded for this clonotype. The V and J genes are TRBV9 and TRBJ2-4; 13 bases line up with TRBD2. The V segment lost 4 bases and the J segment 11 bases; nucleotides outside the gene matches: 6. This CDR3 has 14 residues. Germline V gene sequence: CDR1 SGDLS, CDR2 YYNGEE. The CDR3 nucleotides read TGTGCCAGCAGCCCGGGACTAGCGGGGCAGGTTCAGTACTTC. This encodes CASSPGLAGQVQYF.

This CDR3 is CSATDTVPPTDSGGAELFF. The CDR3 DNA is TGCAGTGCTACAGATACCGTCCCGCCGACAGATTCAGGGGGCGCGGAGCTGTTTTTT. V usage is TRBV20-1 and J usage is TRBJ2-2; 8 positions agree with TRBD1. V was pared by 4 bases and J by 10 bases, with 26 bases of the junction left unmatched. This CDR3 spans 19 amino acids. Germline CDR1 DFQATT, CDR2 SNEGSKA (reference sequence).

This clonotype was counted between two and nine times. V usage is TRBV30 and J usage is TRBJ2-7; D call uncertain. Trimming took 3 bases from V and 6 from J, leaving 12 bases between them. The germline V gene has CDR1 GTSNPN and CDR2 SVGIG (reference sequence). The CDR3 sequence is 12 residues long. CDR3 residues: CAWRGPMSEQYF. For the CDR3, the DNA is TGTGCCTGGAGAGGACCGATGTCCGAGCAGTACTTC.

This clonotype was seen repeatedly, ten times or more. J is TRBJ2-1 and V is TRBV28, with a possible D match to TRBD2 (5 bases). Per germline, CDR1 MDHEN and CDR2 SYDVKM. The CDR3 is made up of 12 amino acids. The V end lost 9 bases, the J end lost 6 bases, and 12 bases lay between the germline ends. Here the CDR3 reads CASHEGFNEQFF. CDR3 in DNA: TGTGCCAGTCATGAGGGTTTCAATGAGCAGTTCTTC.

In its sample, this clonotype was seen many times. This chain joins TRBV20-1 and TRBJ2-1, with D unresolved. This CDR3 spans 15 amino acids. Germline CDR1 DFQATT, CDR2 SNEGSKA (reference sequence). The V and J ends lost 5 bases and 0 bases respectively, with 14 bases between them. CDR3 DNA sequence: TGCAGTGCTGTAGAGACCCCGAGCTCCTACAATGAGCAGTTCTTC. This translates into CSAVETPSSYNEQFF.

This clonotype was picked up many times. The chain carries TRBV5-5 and TRBJ2-2; 8 bases agree with TRBD1. The CDR3 covers 17 residues. V shed 4 bases and J 3 bases; nucleotides not matched to a gene: 11. The germline CDR1 and CDR2 sequences are SGHKS and YYEKEE (reference sequence). The CDR3 spells CASSPSGTGYYTGELFF. The CDR3 bases are TGTGCCAGCAGCCCTTCCGGGACAGGATATTACACCGGGGAGCTGTTTTTT. The entire variable domain, with the rest obtained from reference TRBV5-5 and TRBJ2-2, is as follows: DAGVTQSPTHLIKTRGQQVTLRCSPISGHKSVSWYQQVLGQGPQFIFQYYEKEERGRGNFPDRFSARQFPNYSSELNVNALLLGDSALYLCASSPSGTGYYTGELFFGEGSRLTVL.

In this sample, this clonotype turned up many times. V gene TRBV15 combines with J gene TRBJ2-5; 10 bases line up with TRBD2. CDR3 length: 15 residues. The germline CDR1 and CDR2 sequences are LNHNV and YYDKDF (reference sequence). V trimming: 3 bases; J trimming: 5 bases; junction bases outside the gene matches: 6. The CDR3 loop is CATSSSSGSYETQYF. Written as DNA, the CDR3 is TGTGCCACCAGCAGCTCTAGCGGGAGCTACGAGACCCAGTACTTC. The whole variable domain, remainder taken from reference TRBV15 and TRBJ2-5, is DAMVIQNPRYQVTQFGKPVTLSCSQTLNHNVMYWYQQKSSQAPKLLFHYYDKDFNNEADTPDNFQSRRPNTSFCFLDIRSPGLGDTAMYLCATSSSSGSYETQYFGPGTRLLVL.

This clonotype was recorded many times. CDR3 loop: CASSYFPGQSTNTGELFF. The CDR3 DNA reads TGTGCCAGCAGTTACTTCCCCGGACAGTCGACGAACACCGGGGAGCTGTTTTTT. This sequence joins TRBV6-2 or TRBV6-3 and TRBJ2-2; D possibly corresponds to TRBD1 (6 bases). The CDR3 runs to 18 residues. The ends were cut back, 1 base at V and 0 bases at J, with 15 bases in the middle. Germline loops: CDR1 MNHEY, CDR2 SVGEGT.